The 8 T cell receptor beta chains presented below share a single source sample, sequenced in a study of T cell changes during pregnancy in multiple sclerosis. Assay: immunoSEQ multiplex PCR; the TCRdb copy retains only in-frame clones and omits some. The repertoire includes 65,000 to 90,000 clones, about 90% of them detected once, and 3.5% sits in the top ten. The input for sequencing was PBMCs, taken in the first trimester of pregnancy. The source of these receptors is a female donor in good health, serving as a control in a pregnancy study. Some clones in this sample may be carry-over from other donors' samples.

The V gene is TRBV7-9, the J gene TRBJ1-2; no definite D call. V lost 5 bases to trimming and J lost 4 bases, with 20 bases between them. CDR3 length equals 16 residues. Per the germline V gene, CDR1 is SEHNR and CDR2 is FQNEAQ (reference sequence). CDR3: CASSPDGRAPIYGYTF. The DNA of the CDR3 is TGTGCCAGCAGCCCCGATGGGCGGGCGCCTATCTATGGCTACACCTTC.

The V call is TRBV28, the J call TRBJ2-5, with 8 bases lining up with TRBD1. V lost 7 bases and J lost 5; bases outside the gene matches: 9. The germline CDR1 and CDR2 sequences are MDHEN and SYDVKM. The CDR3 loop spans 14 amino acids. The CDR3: CASNLQGASETQYF. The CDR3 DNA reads TGTGCCAGCAATCTTCAGGGGGCGAGTGAGACCCAGTACTTC.

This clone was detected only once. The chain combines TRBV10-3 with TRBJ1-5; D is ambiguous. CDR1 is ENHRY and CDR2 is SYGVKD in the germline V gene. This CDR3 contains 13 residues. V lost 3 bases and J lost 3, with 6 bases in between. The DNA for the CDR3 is TGTGCCATCAGTGACAGTCTCAATCAGCCCCAGCATTTT. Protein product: CAISDSLNQPQHF.

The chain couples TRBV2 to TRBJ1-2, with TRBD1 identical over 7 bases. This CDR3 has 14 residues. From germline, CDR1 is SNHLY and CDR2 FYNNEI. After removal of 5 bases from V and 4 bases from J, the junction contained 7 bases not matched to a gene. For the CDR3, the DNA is TGTGCCAGCAGTTCTGACAGGGTCGGCTATGGCTACACCTTC. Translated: CASSSDRVGYGYTF.

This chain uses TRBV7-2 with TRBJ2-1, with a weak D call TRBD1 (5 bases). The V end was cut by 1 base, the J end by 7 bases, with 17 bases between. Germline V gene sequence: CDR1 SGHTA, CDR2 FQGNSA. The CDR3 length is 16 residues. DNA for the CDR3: TGTGCCAGCAGCTTAGAAGTGTCAGGGCGCCGAAATGAGCAGTTCTTC. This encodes CASSLEVSGRRNEQFF.

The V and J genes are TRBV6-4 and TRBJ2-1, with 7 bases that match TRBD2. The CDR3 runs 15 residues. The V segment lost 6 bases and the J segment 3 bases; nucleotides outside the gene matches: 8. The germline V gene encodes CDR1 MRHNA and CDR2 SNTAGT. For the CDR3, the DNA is TGTGCCAGCAGCGCGGAAGGCGGGAGCTACAATGAGCAGTTCTTC. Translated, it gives CASSAEGGSYNEQFF.

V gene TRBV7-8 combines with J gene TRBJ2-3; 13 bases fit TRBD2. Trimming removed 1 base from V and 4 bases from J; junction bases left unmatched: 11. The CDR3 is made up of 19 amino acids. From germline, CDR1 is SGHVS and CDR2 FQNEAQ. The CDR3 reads CASSLGFTSGRAVADTQYF. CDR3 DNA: TGTGCCAGCAGCTTAGGGTTTACTAGCGGGAGGGCCGTGGCAGATACGCAGTATTTT.

The chain's CDR3 is CASSSGLVGTGELFF. In DNA form, the CDR3 reads TGTGCCAGCAGCTCGGGACTAGTGGGCACCGGGGAGCTGTTTTTT. The gene calls are TRBV11-3 and TRBJ2-2; 8 bases line up with TRBD2. J lost 4 bases, V lost 4 bases, and 5 bases had no gene match. Germline-derived CDR1 and CDR2 are SGHNT and YENEEA. This CDR3 contains 15 residues.